These T cell receptor beta chains were read from a single sample in a study of beta chain features in type 1 diabetes. Profiling relied on immunoSEQ multiplex PCR, and the TCRdb table lists in-frame clones only, not all of them. The sample yields 300,000 to 400,000 clones, over 10% seen once. The sequencing sample was made of naive CD4+ T cells from blood. The receptor set was obtained from a man aged 18 to 35 in good health. CDR3s include the opening cysteine and the closing phenylalanine or tryptophan. A D gene is named only where the DNA matches it firmly. The size entry is marked missing in some rows and otherwise reads once, few, many or a size class.

TRBJ1-2 | TRBD1 | TRBV5-4 | few | TGTGCCAGCAGCCTGGGACAGGGTGCCAACTATGGCTACACCTTC | CASSLGQGANYGYTF
TRBJ1-3 | NA | TRBV29-1 | few | TGCAGCGTGGGGGGACCGAACTCTGGAAACACCATATATTTT | CSVGGPNSGNTIYF
TRBJ2-1 | TRBD2 | TRBV7-6 | few | TGTGCCAGCAGCCGAAGACTAGCGGGGGGCAATGAGCAGTTCTTC | CASSRRLAGGNEQFF
TRBJ2-7 | TRBD2 | TRBV6-5 | once | TGTGCCAGCAGTCCAGCGGGAGGATTCGGCGAGCAGTACTTC | CASSPAGGFGEQYF
TRBJ2-7 | NA | TRBV30 | few | TGTGCCTGGGATGCGTGGGACAGACTCAGCGGGAGAAACTACGAGCAGTACTTC | CAWDAWDRLSGRNYEQYF
TRBJ2-2 | TRBD1 | TRBV5-1 | NA | TGCGCCAGCAGCCGGACAGGCGCGAACACCGGGGAGCTGTTTTTT | CASSRTGANTGELFF
TRBJ2-7 | TRBD1 | TRBV5-1 | NA | TGCGCCAGCAGCTTGCTCACAGGGGGTAACTCCTACGAGCAGTACTTC | CASSLLTGGNSYEQYF
TRBJ2-2 | TRBD1 | TRBV30 | NA | TGTGCCTGGAGTTTTTCGGACAGGGGCACCGGGGAGCTGTTTTTT | CAWSFSDRGTGELFF
TRBJ2-2 | TRBD1 | TRBV30 | NA | TGTGCCTGGACTGACAGGGGCACCGGGGAGCTGTTTTTT | CAWTDRGTGELFF
TRBJ2-5 | TRBD1 | TRBV7-2 | NA | TGTGCCAGCAGCTTAGGACCGGGCAGGGGGCAAGAGACCCAGTACTTC | CASSLGPGRGQETQYF
TRBJ2-1 | NA | TRBV20-1 | NA | TGCAGTGCTAGCCAGGGATATGAGCAGTTCTTC | CSASQGYEQFF
TRBJ2-5 | TRBD2 | TRBV7-3 | NA | TGTGCCAGCAGCCCTCAGCGGGGGGGCCTCGGGACCCAGTACTTC | CASSPQRGGLGTQYF
TRBJ2-1 | NA | TRBV28 | NA | TGTGCCAGCAGTTTACCCGGGACTGGGACCTACAATGAGCAGTTCTTC | CASSLPGTGTYNEQFF
TRBJ2-6 | NA | TRBV4-1 | NA | TGCGCCAGCAGCCAAGTATCCGGGGCCAACGTCCTGACTTTC | CASSQVSGANVLTF
TRBJ2-5 | TRBD2 | TRBV7-3 | few | TGTGCCAGCAGCTTAAACGGACTAGGGACGGGGACCCAGTACTTC | CASSLNGLGTGTQYF